Listed here are 32 T cell receptor beta chains from one sample, sequenced in a study of cytomegalovirus exposure and HLA in healthy donors. Vbeta (60) and Jbeta (13) primers were used in the PCR. Here immunoSEQ multiplex PCR was the method, and the copy in TCRdb shows in-frame clones only, minus some. The sample shows roughly 200,000 clones, roughly 8.7% of them seen only once. The sample consisted of PBMCs. Every receptor here comes from a woman in her thirties in good health and CMV-seropositive.

This clone has just a few counts. The chain carries TRBV11-3 and TRBJ2-1; maybe TRBD1 (5 bases). Germline loops: CDR1 SGHNT, CDR2 YENEEA. Trimming left V 5 bases short and J 10 bases short, with 15 bases between. This CDR3 comprises 13 residues. CDR3 amino acids: CASSPEGRGEQFF. The CDR3 bases are TGTGCCAGCAGCCCTGAAGGAAGGGGCGAGCAGTTCTTC.

This chain uses TRBV27 with TRBJ2-1; no firm D call. The CDR3 runs 15 residues. V was shortened by 3 bases and J by 3 bases, with 12 bases between the two germline ends. Germline V gene sequence: CDR1 MNHEY, CDR2 SMNVEV (reference sequence). CDR3: CASSFQRRSYNEQFF. The CDR3 DNA sequence: TGTGCCAGCAGTTTCCAAAGACGGAGCTACAATGAGCAGTTCTTC.

This clone showed up just a few times. V gene TRBV7-9 combines with J gene TRBJ2-3, with 8 bases that match TRBD1. CDR1 is SEHNR and CDR2 is FQNEAQ in the germline V gene (reference sequence). This CDR3 has 13 amino acids. V was clipped by 6 bases and J by 6 bases; unmatched bases: 5. The CDR3 coding sequence is TGTGCCAGCAGGGCAGGGGGCAGGGATACGCAGTATTTT. Translated: CASRAGGRDTQYF.

V and J are TRBV25-1 and TRBJ2-7, with TRBD2 identical over 8 bases. V trimming: 5 bases; J trimming: 2 bases; junction bases outside the gene matches: 11. The CDR3 is 16 residues long. Germline V CDR1 and CDR2: MGHDK, SYGVNS. The CDR3 loop reads CASSSDTSGIPYEQYF. The DNA of the CDR3 is TGTGCCAGCAGTTCCGATACTAGCGGTATACCCTACGAGCAGTACTTC.

This clone was seen more than once but under ten times. The CDR3 DNA reads TGTGCCAGTAGCCGGGGACTTGGGAACACTGAAGCTTTCTTT. The encoded protein is CASSRGLGNTEAFF. This chain uses TRBV19 with TRBJ1-1, with a possible D match to TRBD1 (5 bases). V was clipped by 6 bases and J by 1 base, with 12 bases between them. The CDR3 totals 14 residues. Germline V gene lookup returns CDR1 LNHDA and CDR2 SQIVND (reference sequence).

The CDR3 bases are TGTGCCAGCAGCCCCCAACTCCAGGTCGGGGAGCTGTTTTTT. Amino acid sequence: CASSPQLQVGELFF. The chain has TRBV7-8 and TRBJ2-2; D unclear. Trimming removed 5 bases at V and 7 bases at J, with 14 bases between. Germline CDR1 is SGHVS and CDR2 is FQNEAQ. The CDR3 runs to 14 residues.

This clone has more than one count but fewer than ten. V and J are TRBV4-1 and TRBJ2-1; the D is unclear. The V end lost 6 bases, the J end lost 3 bases, and 3 bases lay between the germline ends. Germline loops: CDR1 MGHRA, CDR2 YSYEKL. This CDR3 region has 11 residues. The CDR3 DNA reads as TGCGCCAGCAGATACTACAATGAGCAGTTCTTC. Its translation is CASRYYNEQFF.

The CDR3 spells CASSVGTGPYNSPLHF. The CDR3 bases are TGTGCCAGCAGCGTAGGCACAGGGCCCTATAATTCACCCCTCCACTTT. The chain carries TRBV9 and TRBJ1-6; TRBD1 might be the D (6 bases). Germline CDR1 reads SGDLS; CDR2 reads YYNGEE. The germline V and J ends were trimmed by 0 bases and 2 bases, with 9 bases remaining between them. The CDR3 spans 16 residues.

The CDR3 is CSGTSSGRNIQYF. CDR3 coding DNA: TGCAGCGGGACGTCTAGCGGGAGAAACATTCAGTACTTC. This chain links TRBV29-1 with TRBJ2-4; 10 positions agree with TRBD2. The trim removed 7 bases at V and 6 bases at J, leaving 6 bases unmatched. Per the germline V gene, CDR1 is SQVTM and CDR2 is ANQGSEA. The CDR3 spans 13 residues.

This clone was seen more than once but under ten times. The rearrangement joins TRBV2 to TRBJ1-1; D remains ambiguous. Trimming left V 4 bases short and J 0 bases short, with 12 bases between. The CDR3 sequence is 15 residues long. Per the germline V gene, CDR1 is SNHLY and CDR2 is FYNNEI. The CDR3 nucleotides read TGTGCCAGCAGTGCGGTAACAGCCATGAACACTGAAGCTTTCTTT. Amino acid sequence: CASSAVTAMNTEAFF. Using reference TRBV2 and TRBJ1-1 for the parts outside the CDR3, the full variable domain is EPEVTQTPSHQVTQMGQEVILRCVPISNHLYFYWYRQILGQKVEFLVSFYNNEISEKSEIFDDQFSVERPDGSNFTLKIRSTKLEDSAMYFCASSAVTAMNTEAFFGQGTRLTVV.

This chain joins TRBV19 and TRBJ1-5; a weak D match, TRBD1 (5 bases). CDR3 length: 13 residues. V shed 8 bases and J shed 3 bases, with 11 bases lying between them. CDR1 and CDR2 (germline): LNHDA, SQIVND (reference sequence). CDR3 amino acids: CASSGGVNQPQHF. CDR3 nucleotide sequence: TGTGCCAGTTCGGGGGGAGTCAATCAGCCCCAGCATTTT.

The chain combines TRBV5-1 with TRBJ2-7, with 12 bases that match TRBD2. CDR3 size: 15 residues. CDR1 and CDR2 from the germline V gene are SGHRS and YFSETQ. V gave up 0 bases and J gave up 5 bases; unmatched junction bases: 3. The CDR3 nucleotides are TGCGCCAGCAGCTTGGTGCCTAGCGGGAGGGACGAGCAGTACTTC. It encodes CASSLVPSGRDEQYF. Filled out from reference TRBV5-1 and TRBJ2-7, the complete variable domain reads KAGVTQTPRYLIKTRGQQVTLSCSPISGHRSVSWYQQTPGQGLQFLFEYFSETQRNKGNFPGRFSGRQFSNSRSEMNVSTLELGDSALYLCASSLVPSGRDEQYFGPGTRLTVT.

V and J are TRBV10-2 and TRBJ2-5; 11 positions match TRBD2. The CDR3 has 14 residues. CDR1 WSHSY and CDR2 SAAADI come from the germline V gene. J lost 5 bases, V lost 6 bases, and 5 bases had no gene match. The CDR3 DNA reads as TGCGCCAGCAGGGAGGGACTAGCGGTGGAGACCCAGTACTTC. This translates into CASREGLAVETQYF.

This chain connects TRBV6-5 to TRBJ2-7, with 7 bases identical to TRBD1. The germline V gene has CDR1 MNHEY and CDR2 SVGAGI. Trimming at V came to 0 bases and at J to 4 bases, leaving 6 bases not matched to a gene. This CDR3 comprises 15 residues. The CDR3 loop is CASSYSEGTEYEQYF. Written as DNA, the CDR3 is TGTGCCAGCAGTTACTCGGAAGGGACAGAGTACGAGCAGTACTTC.

The chain links TRBV7-9 to TRBJ1-5; D is unclear. The CDR3 is made up of 15 amino acids. The germline V gene encodes CDR1 SEHNR and CDR2 FQNEAQ (reference sequence). V lost 0 bases, J lost 0 bases, and 6 bases lay in between. CDR3 in DNA: TGTGCCAGCAGCTTAGCCGGGGATAGCAATCAGCCCCAGCATTTT. Translated, it gives CASSLAGDSNQPQHF.

This clone was seen a few times. The chain links TRBV13 to TRBJ1-1; 10 bases fit TRBD1. In germline, CDR1 is PRHDT, CDR2 FYEKMQ (reference sequence). The CDR3 is 15 residues long. V shed 3 bases, J shed 4 bases, and the junction held 5 bases outside the gene matches. The CDR3 loop reads CASSFRDRGSTEAFF. The CDR3 region has the DNA TGTGCCAGCAGCTTCCGGGACAGGGGTTCCACTGAAGCTTTCTTT.

This clone occurred a few times. V usage is TRBV6-6 and J usage is TRBJ2-5, with D possibly being TRBD2 (5 bases). The CDR3 has 13 amino acids. V was shortened by 5 bases and J by 4 bases, with 11 bases between the two germline ends. Germline CDR1 and CDR2: MNHNY and SVGAGI (reference sequence). This CDR3 reads CASSTGLGETQYF. The CDR3 DNA reads as TGTGCCAGCAGTACCGGACTGGGAGAGACCCAGTACTTC.

The chain links TRBV6-5 to TRBJ1-1; 7 bases match TRBD1. The germline V gene has CDR1 MNHEY and CDR2 SVGAGI. The junction had 15 bases not matched to a gene; V was cut back by 6 bases and J by 11 bases. CDR3 length: 14 amino acids. The CDR3 region has the DNA TGTGCCAGCAGACGGGACAGATTAGGGATGGACGCTTTCTTT. It specifies CASRRDRLGMDAFF.

This clone was found a few times. The rearrangement joins TRBV29-1 to TRBJ1-2, with TRBD1 as a possible D gene (6 bases). V was shortened by 6 bases and J by 4 bases, with 15 bases between the two germline ends. The CDR3 runs to 13 residues. Looked up from germline, CDR1 is SQVTM and CDR2 is ANQGSEA. CDR3 nucleotides: TGCAGCGTAAGGACAGACTTCCTCTATGGCTACACCTTC. Translation gives CSVRTDFLYGYTF.

V and J are TRBV7-8 and TRBJ2-3; 8 bases map to TRBD2. Germline assignment: CDR1 SGHVS and CDR2 FQNEAQ. V shed 5 bases and J 0 bases; nucleotides not matched to a gene: 10. The CDR3 has 17 residues. CDR3 amino acids: CASSQLLGLGSTDTQYF. Here the CDR3 DNA reads TGTGCCAGCAGCCAACTACTGGGACTAGGTAGCACAGATACGCAGTATTTT. Supplemented by reference TRBV7-8 and TRBJ2-3, the full variable domain reads GAGVSQSPRYKVAKRGQDVALRCDPISGHVSLFWYQQALGQGPEFLTYFQNEAQLDKSGLPSDRFFAERPEGSVSTLKIQRTQQEDSAVYLCASSQLLGLGSTDTQYFGPGTRLTVL.

The chain couples TRBV2 to TRBJ1-2; 12 bases align to TRBD1. CDR1 and CDR2 (germline): SNHLY, FYNNEI. Trimming cost V 3 bases and J 8 bases; bases outside gene matches: 7. This CDR3 region has 15 residues. The CDR3 nucleotides are TGTGCCAGCAGTGACCCGGGACAGGGGGCGAGAGGCTACACCTTC. Its protein is CASSDPGQGARGYTF.

The chain recombines TRBV2 with TRBJ2-1; D unclear. Germline V gives CDR1 SNHLY, CDR2 FYNNEI. Trimming cost V 7 bases and J 0 bases, with 7 bases left between them. This CDR3 contains 13 residues. Here the CDR3 reads CASKWSSYNEQFF. The CDR3, as DNA: TGTGCCAGCAAGTGGAGCTCCTACAATGAGCAGTTCTTC.

This clone was seen ten or more times. The chain is built from TRBV7-3 and TRBJ2-2, with TRBD2 as a possible D gene (5 bases). With 5 bases removed from V and 8 bases from J, the gap between germline ends came to 15 bases. Looked up from germline, CDR1 is SGHTA and CDR2 is FQGTGA. This CDR3 contains 14 residues. CDR3 bases: TGTGCCAGCAGCCCCTTTCTAGCAATGGGGGAGCTGTTTTTT. Encoded protein: CASSPFLAMGELFF. The whole variable domain, remainder taken from reference TRBV7-3 and TRBJ2-2, is GAGVSQTPSNKVTEKGKYVELRCDPISGHTALYWYRQSLGQGPEFLIYFQGTGAADDSGLPNDRFFAVRPEGSVSTLKIQRTERGDSAVYLCASSPFLAMGELFFGEGSRLTVL.

A few counts support this clone. The chain recombines TRBV15 with TRBJ2-2; maybe TRBD1 (5 bases). The CDR3 contains 14 residues. Per the germline V gene, CDR1 is LNHNV and CDR2 is YYDKDF (reference sequence). Between the trimmed V and J ends, which lost 3 bases and 5 bases, there was a span of 10 bases. In nucleotides, the CDR3 is TGTGCCACCAGCAGCCAGGGTGAGACCGGGGAGCTGTTTTTT. Translated, it gives CATSSQGETGELFF.

This clone came up a few times. The J gene is TRBJ2-3, the V gene TRBV10-1; 10 nucleotides align to TRBD2. With V trimmed by 4 bases and J by 3 bases, 7 bases remained unmatched. Germline lookup yields CDR1 WNHNN and CDR2 SYGVQD (reference sequence). This CDR3 has 16 amino acids. The CDR3: CASSGQTSGMTDTQYF. The CDR3 nucleotides are TGCGCCAGCAGTGGCCAAACTAGCGGGATGACAGATACGCAGTATTTT.

The chain uses TRBV7-2 and TRBJ2-5; the match to TRBD2 covers 13 bases. V was pared by 5 bases and J by 4 bases, with 7 bases of the junction left unmatched. This CDR3 region has 16 residues. Germline lookup yields CDR1 SGHTA and CDR2 FQGNSA. CDR3 sequence: CASSLGLAGVSETQYF. The CDR3 DNA reads as TGTGCCAGCAGCCTAGGACTAGCGGGAGTATCAGAGACCCAGTACTTC. The full variable domain, with the rest looked up from reference TRBV7-2 and TRBJ2-5, is GAGVSQSPSNKVTEKGKDVELRCDPISGHTALYWYRQSLGQGLEFLIYFQGNSAPDKSGLPSDRFSAERTGGSVSTLTIQRTQQEDSAVYLCASSLGLAGVSETQYFGPGTRLLVL.

The gene calls are TRBV5-1 and TRBJ1-1; D might be TRBD1 (6 bases). CDR3 length: 16 amino acids. V was clipped by 3 bases and J by 0 bases, with 15 bases between them. Germline CDR1 SGHRS, CDR2 YFSETQ. CDR3 sequence: CASSSRTARMNTEAFF. DNA of the CDR3: TGCGCCAGCAGCTCTCGGACAGCGCGGATGAACACTGAAGCTTTCTTT. The entire variable domain, with the rest obtained from reference TRBV5-1 and TRBJ1-1, is as follows: KAGVTQTPRYLIKTRGQQVTLSCSPISGHRSVSWYQQTPGQGLQFLFEYFSETQRNKGNFPGRFSGRQFSNSRSEMNVSTLELGDSALYLCASSSRTARMNTEAFFGQGTRLTVV.

The V and J genes are TRBV5-1 and TRBJ1-4; 11 bases map to TRBD1. In germline, CDR1 is SGHRS, CDR2 YFSETQ. There are 17 residues in the CDR3. V shed 4 bases and J 4 bases; nucleotides not matched to a gene: 9. The CDR3 is CASSLGQGAWINEKLFF. The CDR3 DNA follows: TGCGCCAGCAGCCTCGGACAGGGGGCTTGGATTAATGAAAAACTGTTTTTT.

This clone was recorded a few times. The CDR3 is CASSLTGNNEQFF. The CDR3 DNA reads TGTGCCAGCAGCCTGACAGGGAACAATGAGCAGTTCTTC. The gene calls are TRBV5-4 and TRBJ2-1; TRBD1 matches at 7 bases. Germline CDR1 is SGHNT and CDR2 is YYREEE (reference sequence). CDR3 length: 13 residues. V was pared by 4 bases and J by 5 bases, with 3 bases of the junction left unmatched.

This clone was observed a handful of times. This chain joins TRBV13 and TRBJ2-2, with D uncertain. Germline CDR1 is PRHDT and CDR2 is FYEKMQ (reference sequence). With 8 bases removed from V and 8 bases from J, the gap between germline ends came to 12 bases. There are 12 residues in the CDR3. CDR3 sequence: CASGRWPGELFF. In DNA, the CDR3 is TGTGCCAGCGGGCGCTGGCCGGGGGAGCTGTTTTTT.

The chain carries TRBV11-1 and TRBJ1-2; the match to TRBD1 covers 8 bases. J lost 2 bases, V lost 5 bases, and 4 bases had no gene match. The CDR3 consists of 14 residues. Germline loops: CDR1 SGHAT, CDR2 FQDESV (reference sequence). The DNA for the CDR3 is TGTGCCAGCAGCCGACAGGGGCTAAACTATGGCTACACCTTC. Its protein product is CASSRQGLNYGYTF.

The rearrangement uses TRBV4-1 and TRBJ2-1; 15 positions agree with TRBD2. Germline lookup yields CDR1 MGHRA and CDR2 YSYEKL. The CDR3 spans 16 residues. V was pared by 1 base and J by 6 bases, with 1 base of the junction left unmatched. For the CDR3, the DNA is TGCGCCAGCAGCCAAGGGACTAGCGGGAGGGGCAATGAGCAGTTCTTC. As protein: CASSQGTSGRGNEQFF.